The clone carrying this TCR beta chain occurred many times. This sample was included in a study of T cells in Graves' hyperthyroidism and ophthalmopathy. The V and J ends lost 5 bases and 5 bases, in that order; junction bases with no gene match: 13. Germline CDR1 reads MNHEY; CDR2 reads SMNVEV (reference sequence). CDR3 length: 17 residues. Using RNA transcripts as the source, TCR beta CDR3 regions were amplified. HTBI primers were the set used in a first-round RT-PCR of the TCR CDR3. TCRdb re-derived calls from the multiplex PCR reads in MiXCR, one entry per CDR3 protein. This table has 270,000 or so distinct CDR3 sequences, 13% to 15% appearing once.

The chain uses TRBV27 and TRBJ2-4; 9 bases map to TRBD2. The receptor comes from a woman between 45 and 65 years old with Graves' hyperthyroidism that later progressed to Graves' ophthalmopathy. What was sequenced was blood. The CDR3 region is CASSPPWGREGQNIQYF. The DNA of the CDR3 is TGTGCCAGCAGTCCTCCCTGGGGGCGGGAGGGCCAAAACATTCAGTACTTC.